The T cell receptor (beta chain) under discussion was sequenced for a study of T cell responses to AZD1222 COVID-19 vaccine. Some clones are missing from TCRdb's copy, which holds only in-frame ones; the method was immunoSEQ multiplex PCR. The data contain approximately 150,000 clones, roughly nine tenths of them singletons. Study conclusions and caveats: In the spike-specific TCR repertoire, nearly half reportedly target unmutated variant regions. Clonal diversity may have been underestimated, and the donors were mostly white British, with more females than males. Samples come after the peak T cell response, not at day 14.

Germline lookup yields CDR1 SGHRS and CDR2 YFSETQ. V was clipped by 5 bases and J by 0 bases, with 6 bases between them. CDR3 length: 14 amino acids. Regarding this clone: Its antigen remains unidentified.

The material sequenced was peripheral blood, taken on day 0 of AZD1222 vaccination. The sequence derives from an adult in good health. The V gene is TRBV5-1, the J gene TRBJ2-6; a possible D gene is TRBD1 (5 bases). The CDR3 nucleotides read TGCGCCAGCAGAGGGGACTCTGGGGCCAACGTCCTGACTTTC. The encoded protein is CASRGDSGANVLTF.